These 13 T cell receptor beta chains originate from one sample sequenced in a study of T cells in Graves' hyperthyroidism and ophthalmopathy. Amplified TCR beta CDR3 regions came from RNA transcripts. A first-round RT-PCR of the TCR CDR3 used the HTBI primer set. TCRdb re-called the multiplex PCR reads through MiXCR, storing one row per CDR3 protein. The sample contains about 640,000 distinct CDR3 sequences, around 20% of which appear only once. The source material was blood. Source of these receptors: a man aged 30-40 years with Graves' ophthalmopathy.

This clonotype was seen a few times. The chain uses TRBV6-6 and TRBJ2-5; D tentatively fits TRBD1 or TRBD2 (5 bases each). Germline values: CDR1 MNHNY, CDR2 SVGAGI (reference sequence). The CDR3 covers 17 residues. Trimming removed 0 bases from V and 2 bases from J, with 16 bases in between. The CDR3 sequence is CASSYSKFPGRQETQYF. CDR3 nucleotides: TGTGCCAGCAGTTACTCGAAGTTCCCGGGGCGACAAGAGACCCAGTACTTC.

A few counts support this clonotype. The chain links TRBV5-4 to TRBJ2-3; the match to TRBD2 covers 8 bases. Germline V gene sequence: CDR1 SGHNT, CDR2 YYREEE (reference sequence). With 3 bases clipped from V and 4 bases from J, the junction kept 10 bases outside the gene matches. The CDR3 is 16 amino acids. The CDR3 loop is CASSSRLARESDTQYF. The CDR3 DNA follows: TGTGCCAGCAGCTCGAGACTAGCGCGTGAATCAGATACGCAGTATTTT.

The rearrangement joins TRBV19 to TRBJ1-4, with a weak D call TRBD1 (5 bases). CDR1 is LNHDA and CDR2 is SQIVND in the germline V gene (reference sequence). This CDR3 region has 13 residues. Trimming took 6 bases from V and 6 from J, leaving 11 bases between them. The CDR3 nucleotides are TGTGCCAGTAGCGGCGGGGCCTATGAAAAACTGTTTTTT. It codes for CASSGGAYEKLFF.

A word on this clonotype: This may be a read error: a much more frequent sequence differs by one nucleotide. This chain connects TRBV12-3 or TRBV12-4 to TRBJ2-6; 7 nucleotides line up with TRBD1. This CDR3 region has 17 residues. In nucleotides, the CDR3 is TGTGCCGGCAGTTTGGGGGACAGTAGCTCTGGGGCCAACGTCCTGACTTTC. It encodes CAGSLGDSSSGANVLTF.

This chain connects TRBV7-9 to TRBJ2-6; the D call may be TRBD1 or TRBD2 (5 bases each). Trimming stripped 3 bases from V and 0 bases from J, with 12 bases between. This CDR3 is built from 17 residues. In germline, CDR1 is SEHNR, CDR2 FQNEAQ (reference sequence). The CDR3: CASSLGPPTSGANVLTF. DNA of the CDR3: TGTGCCAGCAGCTTGGGACCCCCCACCTCTGGGGCCAACGTCCTGACTTTC.

This clonotype was counted many times. V gene TRBV28 combines with J gene TRBJ1-2; D might be TRBD1 (5 bases). Per the germline V gene, CDR1 is MDHEN and CDR2 is SYDVKM. CDR3 length: 13 residues. The V and J ends lost 5 bases and 3 bases respectively, with 10 bases between them. DNA for the CDR3: TGTGCCAGCAGTGCCCAGACAGACTATGGCTACACCTTC. Protein product: CASSAQTDYGYTF.

A note on this clonotype: A read error may produce the germline difference seen at one junction end. The rearrangement links TRBV6-1 to TRBJ2-2; TRBD2 is a possible D gene (5 bases). Germline V lookup: CDR1 MNHNS, CDR2 SASEGT. There are 17 residues in the CDR3. The CDR3 sequence: CASSGRNRTSNTGEPFF. The CDR3 DNA sequence: TGTGCCAGCAGTGGACGTAACAGAACCTCGAACACCGGGGAGCCGTTTTTT.

The chain joins TRBV7-2 to TRBJ2-3; D is unresolved. Trimming pared 5 bases from V and 1 base from J, leaving 13 bases between. CDR3 size: 15 residues. Germline V gene sequence: CDR1 SGHTA, CDR2 FQGNSA. As DNA, the CDR3 is TGTGCCAGCAGCCCCCTGGCGGCCCGCACAGATACGCAGTATTTT. Protein product: CASSPLAARTDTQYF.

V is TRBV6-1 and J is TRBJ2-1; possibly TRBD1 for D (5 bases). The CDR3 totals 14 residues. V was cut by 6 bases and J by 5 bases, with 14 bases left in between. Germline CDR1 MNHNS, CDR2 SASEGT. The CDR3 loop reads CASRRTAGNNEQFF. Written as DNA, the CDR3 is TGTGCCAGCAGACGGACCGCAGGGAACAATGAGCAGTTCTTC.

The chain couples TRBV3-1 to TRBJ1-6; TRBD1 matches at 8 bases. There are 15 residues in the CDR3. Germline trimming cut 4 bases from V and 7 bases from J; bases unmatched to any gene: 6. Looked up from germline, CDR1 is LGHDT and CDR2 is YNNKEL (reference sequence). The CDR3 DNA reads TGTGCCAGCAGCCGGGAACAGGGGGGAAATTCACCCCTCCACTTT. It codes for CASSREQGGNSPLHF.

V gene TRBV27 combines with J gene TRBJ1-1; D may be TRBD1 (6 bases). Germline CDR1 and CDR2: MNHEY and SMNVEV (reference sequence). The CDR3 has 15 amino acids. Trimming left V 5 bases short and J 1 base short, with 14 bases between. The CDR3: CASSPTGPWNTEAFF. The CDR3 DNA reads TGTGCCAGCAGTCCGACAGGCCCATGGAACACTGAAGCTTTCTTT.

The chain has TRBV19 and TRBJ2-5; tentative D call: TRBD2 (5 bases). CDR1 is LNHDA and CDR2 is SQIVND in the germline V gene (reference sequence). The CDR3 is 15 amino acids. Trimming left V 7 bases short and J 5 bases short, with 20 bases between. This CDR3 is CASKRAVRPGETQYF. CDR3 DNA: TGTGCCAGTAAACGAGCGGTTCGGCCGGGGGAGACCCAGTACTTC.

The table lists this clonotype with a few counts. The V call is TRBV28, the J call TRBJ1-5; 7 nucleotides line up with TRBD1. CDR3 length equals 13 residues. The germline V gene encodes CDR1 MDHEN and CDR2 SYDVKM. The V segment lost 11 bases and the J segment 11 bases; nucleotides outside the gene matches: 15. In DNA form, the CDR3 reads TGTGCCGGACAGGACAGGCTAAAGGGGGCCCAGCATTTT. Its protein is CAGQDRLKGAQHF.